These 23 T cell receptor beta chains came from one sample sequenced in a study of T cell repertoires in cytomegalovirus infection. TCRdb itself ran the reads through MiXCR, one entry per CDR3 protein. The sample holds 310,000 or so distinct CDR3 sequences, around 9.6% seen once. Material for sequencing was PBMCs. The source is a human donor in good health (CMV status not recorded). Some clones in this sample may be carry-over from other donors' samples.

This clonotype was observed at least ten times. V and J are TRBV4-2 and TRBJ2-5; 7 bases fit TRBD1. The CDR3 sequence is 15 residues long. The V segment lost 4 bases and the J segment 2 bases; nucleotides outside the gene matches: 7. CDR1 LGHNA and CDR2 YNFKEQ come from the germline V gene. The DNA for the CDR3 is TGTGCCAGCAGCCCAAAAGGGGGACAGCAAGAGACCCAGTACTTC. This translates into CASSPKGGQQETQYF.

The table lists this clonotype with many counts. This chain links TRBV20-1 with TRBJ1-2; TRBD1 matches 9 bases. The CDR3 runs to 13 residues. Germline-derived CDR1 and CDR2 are DFQATT and SNEGSKA (reference sequence). V shed 3 bases, J shed 6 bases, and the junction held 5 bases outside the gene matches. The CDR3 sequence: CSASGQGSNGYTF. The CDR3, as DNA: TGCAGTGCTAGTGGACAGGGGTCTAATGGCTACACCTTC.

This clonotype was seen repeatedly, ten times or more. The V and J genes are TRBV6-2 or TRBV6-3 and TRBJ2-3; D not resolved. V was clipped by 2 bases and J by 4 bases, with 4 bases between them. The CDR3 contains 12 residues. In germline, CDR1 is MNHEY, CDR2 SVGEGT. The chain's CDR3 is CASSYRPDTQYF. CDR3 bases: TGTGCCAGCAGTTACAGACCAGATACGCAGTATTTT.

Ten or more counts support this clonotype. The rearrangement uses TRBV2 and TRBJ2-7; a possible D gene is TRBD1 (6 bases). Germline V lookup: CDR1 SNHLY, CDR2 FYNNEI. Between the trimmed V and J ends, which lost 8 bases and 0 bases, there was a span of 14 bases. The CDR3 runs 14 residues. DNA of the CDR3: TGTGCCAGCGAGTACTCGACAGGCTCCTACGAGCAGTACTTC. This sequence encodes CASEYSTGSYEQYF. The variable domain in full, with the rest retrieved from reference TRBV2 and TRBJ2-7, is EPEVTQTPSHQVTQMGQEVILRCVPISNHLYFYWYRQILGQKVEFLVSFYNNEISEKSEIFDDQFSVERPDGSNFTLKIRSTKLEDSAMYFCASEYSTGSYEQYFGPGTRLTVT.

Ten or more counts support this clonotype. The V call is TRBV5-4, the J call TRBJ2-1; D may correspond to TRBD1 or TRBD2 (6 bases each). Germline CDR1 SGHNT, CDR2 YYREEE (reference sequence). This CDR3 spans 16 amino acids. V lost 0 bases to trimming and J lost 2 bases, with 12 bases between them. CDR3 DNA: TGTGCCAGCAGCTTGGAAGGGGGGATCCCCTACAATGAGCAGTTCTTC. Its translation is CASSLEGGIPYNEQFF.

The chain employs TRBV4-3 and TRBJ1-5; D is ambiguous. V dropped 0 bases and J dropped 8 bases, with 8 bases sitting between them. In germline, CDR1 is LGHNA, CDR2 YSLEER. The CDR3 contains 13 residues. CDR3 bases: TGCGCCAGCAGCCAAGATTCTGACAAGCCCCAGCATTTT. This sequence encodes CASSQDSDKPQHF.

This clonotype came up a few times. The chain carries TRBV29-1 and TRBJ2-7, with D possibly TRBD1 on 5 matching bases. CDR3 length: 11 residues. Trimming took 4 bases from V and 5 from J, leaving 9 bases between them. The germline V gene has CDR1 SQVTM and CDR2 ANQGSEA. DNA of the CDR3: TGCAGCGTTGTGGCAGGGAACGAGCAGTACGTC. Protein product: CSVVAGNEQYV.

Many counts were recorded for this clonotype. This chain uses TRBV7-8 with TRBJ2-5; D remains unclear. Germline loops: CDR1 SGHVS, CDR2 FQNEAQ. The CDR3 consists of 14 residues. Trimming left V 2 bases short and J 2 bases short, with 9 bases between. The CDR3 DNA sequence: TGTGCCAGCAGCTTATGGGCAGAACAAGAGACCCAGTACTTC. This encodes CASSLWAEQETQYF.

This clonotype was counted many times. This chain joins TRBV20-1 and TRBJ2-3; D call uncertain. The germline CDR1 and CDR2 sequences are DFQATT and SNEGSKA (reference sequence). The CDR3 totals 14 residues. V was cut by 1 base and J by 0 bases, with 8 bases left in between. The CDR3 here is CSARGVTSTDTQYF. Written as DNA, the CDR3 is TGCAGTGCTAGAGGAGTGACTAGCACAGATACGCAGTATTTT.

This clonotype was detected ten times or more. The chain combines TRBV20-1 with TRBJ2-5; the match to TRBD1 covers 7 bases. V was pared by 2 bases and J by 1 base, with 4 bases of the junction left unmatched. The CDR3 has 14 amino acids. Germline values: CDR1 DFQATT, CDR2 SNEGSKA (reference sequence). The CDR3 nucleotides are TGCAGTGCTAGAAAGGGGACAGCCCAAGAGACCCAGTACTTC. The encoded protein is CSARKGTAQETQYF.

This clonotype was seen ten or more times. The V and J genes are TRBV20-1 and TRBJ2-7; no definite D call. The CDR3 runs 12 residues. V lost 2 bases, J lost 1 base, and 6 bases lay in between. CDR1 is DFQATT and CDR2 is SNEGSKA in the germline V gene (reference sequence). CDR3 protein: CSARSGSYEQYV. The CDR3 bases are TGCAGTGCTAGATCCGGGTCCTACGAGCAGTACGTC.

This clonotype was counted at least ten times. The chain couples TRBV12-3 or TRBV12-4 to TRBJ2-5, with TRBD1 matching 7 bases. The CDR3 covers 14 residues. The V segment lost 5 bases and the J segment 0 bases; nucleotides outside the gene matches: 3. CDR3 in amino acids: CASSIQGDQETQYF. CDR3 DNA: TGTGCCAGCAGTATCCAGGGGGACCAAGAGACCCAGTACTTC.

This clonotype was picked up many times. The rearrangement uses TRBV28 and TRBJ1-5; D gene uncertain. Germline V gives CDR1 MDHEN, CDR2 SYDVKM. The length of the CDR3 is 16 residues. V was cut by 5 bases and J by 0 bases, with 14 bases left in between. In nucleotides, the CDR3 is TGTGCCAGCAGTACAAGGATCCGAGATAGCAATCAGCCCCAGCATTTT. It yields the protein CASSTRIRDSNQPQHF.

This clonotype came up many times. V usage is TRBV12-3 or TRBV12-4 and J usage is TRBJ1-4; no reliable D call. Between the trimmed V and J ends, which lost 3 bases and 3 bases, there was a span of 11 bases. The CDR3 length is 15 residues. The CDR3 region is CASSFLPDPNEKLFF. In DNA form, the CDR3 reads TGTGCCAGCAGTTTTCTTCCGGACCCTAATGAAAAACTGTTTTTT.

The genes are TRBV7-3 and TRBJ1-1; D might be TRBD1 (6 bases). Germline CDR1 SGHTA, CDR2 FQGTGA. The CDR3 spans 12 residues. Trimming took off 4 bases at V and 7 bases at J, with 10 bases between the two ends. CDR3: CASSSQDSEAFF. The CDR3 region has the DNA TGTGCCAGCAGCTCTCAGGACAGTGAAGCTTTCTTT.

At least ten counts were recorded for this clonotype. The V call is TRBV6-1, the J call TRBJ1-1; a weak D match, TRBD1 (6 bases). This CDR3 contains 13 residues. From germline, CDR1 is MNHNS and CDR2 SASEGT. Between the trimmed V and J ends, which lost 6 bases and 3 bases, there was a span of 11 bases. Here the CDR3 reads CASRGHPDTEAFF. CDR3 sequence (DNA): TGTGCCAGCAGGGGACACCCGGACACTGAAGCTTTCTTT.

This clonotype was recorded many times. This chain uses TRBV20-1 with TRBJ2-5; D gene ambiguous. CDR1 DFQATT and CDR2 SNEGSKA come from the germline V gene (reference sequence). The CDR3 is 10 amino acids. Trimming took 3 bases from V and 9 from J, leaving 8 bases between them. The CDR3 here is CSARREPQYF. CDR3 coding DNA: TGCAGTGCTAGGCGAGAACCCCAGTACTTC.

This clonotype was observed a handful of times. The genes are TRBV24-1 and TRBJ2-1; tentative D call: TRBD1 (6 bases). CDR1 and CDR2 (germline): KGHDR, SFDVKD. The V gene lost 4 bases and the J gene lost 0 bases, with 12 bases spanning the gap. CDR3 size: 16 residues. CDR3 nucleotides: TGTGCCACCAGTGAGCAAACAGGGTACTCCTACAATGAGCAGTTCTTC. As protein: CATSEQTGYSYNEQFF.

This clonotype was counted between two and nine times. The chain is built from TRBV29-1 and TRBJ1-1; a weak D match, TRBD1 (5 bases). The CDR3 runs to 13 residues. Deletions cut 4 bases from V and 1 base from J, with 10 bases between. Germline values: CDR1 SQVTM, CDR2 ANQGSEA. CDR3 loop: CSVGPGWNTEAFF. The CDR3 DNA follows: TGCAGCGTTGGTCCAGGGTGGAACACTGAAGCTTTCTTT.

At least ten counts were recorded for this clonotype. The chain uses TRBV24-1 and TRBJ2-1; D remains unclear. This CDR3 region has 14 residues. Per germline, CDR1 KGHDR and CDR2 SFDVKD. V was trimmed by 5 bases and J by 12 bases, leaving 19 bases between them. The DNA of the CDR3 is TGTGCCACCAGTGGGTTCCCAACTACAATGAGGCAGTTCTTC. Translated, it gives CATSGFPTTMRQFF.

This clonotype was observed at least ten times. The rearrangement uses TRBV28 and TRBJ2-1; TRBD2 matches at 7 bases. Germline CDR1 MDHEN, CDR2 SYDVKM. The ends lost 1 base at V and 3 bases at J; junction bases unmatched: 6. This CDR3 region has 16 residues. CDR3 residues: CASSLSRGINYNEQFF. As DNA, the CDR3 is TGTGCCAGCAGTTTATCGCGGGGGATAAACTACAATGAGCAGTTCTTC.

The sample holds many counts of this clonotype. The CDR3 spells CASRITAYYGYTF. DNA of the CDR3: TGTGCCAGCAGAATAACGGCGTACTATGGCTACACCTTC. The chain carries TRBV7-2 and TRBJ1-2; D not certain. The germline CDR1 and CDR2 sequences are SGHTA and FQGNSA. The CDR3 totals 13 residues. Trimming pared 6 bases from V and 3 bases from J, leaving 11 bases between.

The chain recombines TRBV19 with TRBJ2-7; D gene ambiguous. CDR1 and CDR2 from the germline V gene are LNHDA and SQIVND (reference sequence). This CDR3 is 15 amino acids long. V shed 1 base and J shed 0 bases, with 10 bases lying between them. CDR3 in amino acids: CASSIASRSSYEQYF. The CDR3 DNA is TGTGCCAGTAGTATAGCAAGCAGAAGCTCCTACGAGCAGTACTTC.